Listed below are T cell receptor beta chains from one sample, sequenced in a study of shared clonotypes between healthy human individuals. Sequencing used immunoSEQ multiplex PCR; TCRdb keeps in-frame clones, though not all of them. The sample has some 660,000 clones, about 80% seen once; the top ten hold under 2%. The sequenced sample was memory CD4+ T cells sorted from blood. Receptors were obtained from a woman in her twenties or thirties in good health. CDR3s leave out the opening cysteine and the closing phenylalanine or tryptophan. Each record gives: V gene, CDR3 protein.

V gene: TRBV11-2
CDR3 protein: ASSYSSGSYNEQF

V gene: TRBV25-1
CDR3 protein: ASSAGLAGSYEQY

V gene: TRBV9
CDR3 protein: ASSRRRWTPINTEAF

V gene: TRBV5-6
CDR3 protein: ASSLKGYSGNTIY

V gene: TRBV6-6
CDR3 protein: ASTANTGELF

V gene: TRBV27
CDR3 protein: ASRNGHREQY

V gene: TRBV15
CDR3 protein: ATSRSPNSQDTEAF

V gene: TRBV5-1
CDR3 protein: ASSLGGGGSDEQY

V gene: TRBV4-1
CDR3 protein: ASSQILGREGLYNEQF

V gene: TRBV6-1
CDR3 protein: ASSENQGAAGHEQY

V gene: TRBV28
CDR3 protein: ASSFPGQGGNYGYT

V gene: TRBV28
CDR3 protein: ASSLYTSKAKNIQY

V gene: TRBV27
CDR3 protein: ASSGLAGYTDTQY

V gene: TRBV7-9
CDR3 protein: ASREGEWPYEQY

V gene: TRBV11-2
CDR3 protein: ASSLSILALGYEQY

V gene: TRBV27
CDR3 protein: ASSPRAGAVTNEKLF

V gene: TRBV6-1
CDR3 protein: ASQEPGQLQETQY

V gene: TRBV7-9
CDR3 protein: ASSLGSSPSPGELF

V gene: TRBV2
CDR3 protein: ASSVLGTDTQY

V gene: TRBV28
CDR3 protein: ASSRPYIGEKLF

V gene: TRBV19
CDR3 protein: ASSITGTVYGYT

V gene: TRBV4-1
CDR3 protein: ASSQAFVSGGSSYEQY

V gene: TRBV15
CDR3 protein: ATSFRDRGRGYT

V gene: TRBV6-4
CDR3 protein: ASRRQGGTGELF

V gene: TRBV19
CDR3 protein: ASSIGLGLNEQF

V gene: TRBV5-1
CDR3 protein: ASSLVGGQNTEAF

V gene: TRBV11-2
CDR3 protein: ASSFGQGPYNEQF

V gene: TRBV25-1
CDR3 protein: ASRNDRSLSYEQY

V gene: TRBV7-9
CDR3 protein: ASSLAVGVGTEAF

V gene: TRBV4-1
CDR3 protein: ASSHRTRENAEAF

V gene: TRBV6-5
CDR3 protein: ASSPGQGVRAEAF

V gene: TRBV5-1
CDR3 protein: ASRRTGSGNTIY

V gene: TRBV5-6
CDR3 protein: ASSLFRSGANVLT

V gene: TRBV5-1
CDR3 protein: ASSYGTSGYEQY

V gene: TRBV7-9
CDR3 protein: ASSLVSGANVLT

V gene: TRBV10-3
CDR3 protein: AISDRAGGPPDTQY

V gene: TRBV4-1
CDR3 protein: ASSQEPLPFYNEQF

V gene: TRBV7-9
CDR3 protein: ASSQEWTVNYGYT

V gene: TRBV7-9
CDR3 protein: ASAGGRLAGESTDTQY

V gene: TRBV28
CDR3 protein: ASSLLQIYGYT

V gene: TRBV10-3
CDR3 protein: AISGSGDYEQY

V gene: TRBV28
CDR3 protein: ASSRLLNTEAF

V gene: TRBV27
CDR3 protein: ASSWAPASGTDTQY

V gene: TRBV18
CDR3 protein: ASSPTGGGNSNQPQH

V gene: TRBV5-1
CDR3 protein: ASSPGPGAEAF

V gene: TRBV30
CDR3 protein: AWGRDWNSPLH

V gene: TRBV13
CDR3 protein: ASRVRDATEAF

V gene: TRBV25-1
CDR3 protein: ASSTNSNYGYT